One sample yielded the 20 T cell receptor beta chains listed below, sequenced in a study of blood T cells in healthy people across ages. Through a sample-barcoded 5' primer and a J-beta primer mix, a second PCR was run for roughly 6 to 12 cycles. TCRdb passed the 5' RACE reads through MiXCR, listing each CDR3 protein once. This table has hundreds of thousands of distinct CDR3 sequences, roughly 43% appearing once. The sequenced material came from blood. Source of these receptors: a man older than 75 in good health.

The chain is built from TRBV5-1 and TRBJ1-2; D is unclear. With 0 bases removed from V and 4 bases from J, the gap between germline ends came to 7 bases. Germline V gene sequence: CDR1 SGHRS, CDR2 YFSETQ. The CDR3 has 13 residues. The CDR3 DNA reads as TGCGCCAGCAGCTTGGAGGCCGGCTATGGCTACACCTTC. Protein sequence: CASSLEAGYGYTF.

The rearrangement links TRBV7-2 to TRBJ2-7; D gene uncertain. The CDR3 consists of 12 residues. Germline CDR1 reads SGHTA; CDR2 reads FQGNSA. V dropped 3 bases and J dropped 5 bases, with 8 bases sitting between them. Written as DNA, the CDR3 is TGTGCCAGCAGCTTCTTTCCGGACGAGCAGTACTTC. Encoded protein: CASSFFPDEQYF.

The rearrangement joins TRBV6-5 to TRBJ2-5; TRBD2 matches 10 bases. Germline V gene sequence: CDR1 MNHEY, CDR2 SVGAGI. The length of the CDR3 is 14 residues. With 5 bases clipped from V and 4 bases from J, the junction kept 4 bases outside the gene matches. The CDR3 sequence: CASSGLAGVETQYF. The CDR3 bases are TGTGCCAGCAGTGGGCTAGCGGGAGTAGAGACCCAGTACTTC.

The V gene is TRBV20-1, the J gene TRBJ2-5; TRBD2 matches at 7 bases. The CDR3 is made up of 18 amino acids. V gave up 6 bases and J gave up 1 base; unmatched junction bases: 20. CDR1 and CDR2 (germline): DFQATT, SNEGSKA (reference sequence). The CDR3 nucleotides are TGCAGTGCGCCAACTAGCGTGAACGAAGTATTTCTCCAAGAGACCCAGTACTTC. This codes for CSAPTSVNEVFLQETQYF.

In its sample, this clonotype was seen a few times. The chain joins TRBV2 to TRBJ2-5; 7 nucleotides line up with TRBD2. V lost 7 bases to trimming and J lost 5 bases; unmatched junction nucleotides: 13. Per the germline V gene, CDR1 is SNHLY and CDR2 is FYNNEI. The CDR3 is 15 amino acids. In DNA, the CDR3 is TGTGCCAGCATGGGACGGGGGATCGGGAGGGAGACCCAGTACTTC. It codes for CASMGRGIGRETQYF.

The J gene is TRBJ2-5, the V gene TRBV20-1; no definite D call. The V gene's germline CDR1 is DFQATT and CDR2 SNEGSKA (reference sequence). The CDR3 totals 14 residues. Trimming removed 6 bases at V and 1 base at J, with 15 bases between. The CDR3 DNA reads TGCAGTGCAGCTCATACCAGAACCCAAGAGACCCAGTACTTC. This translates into CSAAHTRTQETQYF.

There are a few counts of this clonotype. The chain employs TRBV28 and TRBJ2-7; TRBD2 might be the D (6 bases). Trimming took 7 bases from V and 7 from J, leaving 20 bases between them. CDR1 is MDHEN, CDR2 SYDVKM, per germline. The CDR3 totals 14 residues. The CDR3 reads CASTVVRGSYEQYF. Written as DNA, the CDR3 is TGTGCCAGCACCGTCGTTCGGGGGAGCTATGAGCAGTACTTC.

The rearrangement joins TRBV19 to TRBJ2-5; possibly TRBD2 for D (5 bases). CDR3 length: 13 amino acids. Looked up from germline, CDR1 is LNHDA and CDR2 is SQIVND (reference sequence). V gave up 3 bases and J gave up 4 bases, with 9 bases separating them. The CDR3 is CASSMAGGETQYF. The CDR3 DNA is TGTGCCAGTAGTATGGCTGGAGGAGAGACCCAGTACTTC.

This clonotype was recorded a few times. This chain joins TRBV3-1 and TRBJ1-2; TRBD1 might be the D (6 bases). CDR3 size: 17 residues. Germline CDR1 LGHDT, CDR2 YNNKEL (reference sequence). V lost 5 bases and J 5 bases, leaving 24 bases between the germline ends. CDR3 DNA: TGTGCCAGCAGCTCACAGGCCGGCCAGGGGACCGTTTATGGCTACACCTTC. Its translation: CASSSQAGQGTVYGYTF. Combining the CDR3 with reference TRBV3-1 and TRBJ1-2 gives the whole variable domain DTAVSQTPKYLVTQMGNDKSIKCEQNLGHDTMYWYKQDSKKFLKIMFSYNNKELIINETVPNRFSPKSPDKAHLNLHINSLELGDSAVYFCASSSQAGQGTVYGYTFGSGTRLTVV.

The CDR3 is CSARVPFGLAGGGSYNEQFF. CDR3 DNA sequence: TGCAGTGCTAGAGTTCCTTTTGGACTAGCGGGAGGTGGCTCCTACAATGAGCAGTTCTTC. The V gene is TRBV20-1, the J gene TRBJ2-1, with 14 bases matching TRBD2. Germline V lookup: CDR1 DFQATT, CDR2 SNEGSKA (reference sequence). V shed 1 base and J 0 bases; nucleotides not matched to a gene: 11. This CDR3 has 20 residues.

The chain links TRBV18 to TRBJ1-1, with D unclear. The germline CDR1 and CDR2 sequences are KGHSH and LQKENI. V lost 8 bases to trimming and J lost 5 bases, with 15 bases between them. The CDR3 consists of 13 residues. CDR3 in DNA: TGTGCCAGCGCGCCGACGGCGCTAACTGAAGCTTTCTTT. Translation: CASAPTALTEAFF.

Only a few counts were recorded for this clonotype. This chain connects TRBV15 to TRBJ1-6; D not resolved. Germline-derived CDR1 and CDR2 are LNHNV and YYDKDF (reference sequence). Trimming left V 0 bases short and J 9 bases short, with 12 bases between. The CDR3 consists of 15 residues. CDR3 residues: CATSREPVVGSPLHF. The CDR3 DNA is TGTGCCACCAGCAGAGAACCCGTAGTCGGTTCACCCCTCCACTTT. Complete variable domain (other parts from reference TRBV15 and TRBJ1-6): DAMVIQNPRYQVTQFGKPVTLSCSQTLNHNVMYWYQQKSSQAPKLLFHYYDKDFNNEADTPDNFQSRRPNTSFCFLDIRSPGLGDTAMYLCATSREPVVGSPLHFGNGTRLTVT.

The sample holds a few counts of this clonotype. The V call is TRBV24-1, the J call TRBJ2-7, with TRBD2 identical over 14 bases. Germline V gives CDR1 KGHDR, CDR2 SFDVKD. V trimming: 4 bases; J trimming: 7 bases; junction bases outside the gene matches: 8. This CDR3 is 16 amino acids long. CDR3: CATSDPGLAGVQEQYF. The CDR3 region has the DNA TGTGCCACCAGTGACCCGGGACTAGCGGGAGTGCAAGAGCAGTACTTC.

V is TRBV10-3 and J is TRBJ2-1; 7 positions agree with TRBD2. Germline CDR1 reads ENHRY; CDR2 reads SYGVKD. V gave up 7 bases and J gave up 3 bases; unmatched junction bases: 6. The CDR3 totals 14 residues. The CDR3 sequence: CAIKVAGLYNEQFF. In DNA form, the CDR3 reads TGTGCCATCAAGGTAGCGGGCCTCTACAATGAGCAGTTCTTC.

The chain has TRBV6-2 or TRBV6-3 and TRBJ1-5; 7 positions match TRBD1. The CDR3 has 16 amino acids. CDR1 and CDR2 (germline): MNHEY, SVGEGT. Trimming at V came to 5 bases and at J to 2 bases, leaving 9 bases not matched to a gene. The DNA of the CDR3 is TGTGCCAGCAGTCTAGCAGGGGGGACGGGCAATCAGCCCCAGCATTTT. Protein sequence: CASSLAGGTGNQPQHF.

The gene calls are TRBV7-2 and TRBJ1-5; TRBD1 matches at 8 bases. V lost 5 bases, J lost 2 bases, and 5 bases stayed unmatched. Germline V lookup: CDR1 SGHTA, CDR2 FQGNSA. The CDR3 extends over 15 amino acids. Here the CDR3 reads CASSKDRVGNQPQHF. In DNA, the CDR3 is TGTGCCAGCAGCAAGGACAGGGTTGGCAATCAGCCCCAGCATTTT.

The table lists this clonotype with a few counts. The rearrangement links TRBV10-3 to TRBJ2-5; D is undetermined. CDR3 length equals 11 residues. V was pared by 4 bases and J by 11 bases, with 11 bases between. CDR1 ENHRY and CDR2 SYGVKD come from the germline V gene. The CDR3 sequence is CAISAANEQYF. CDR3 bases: TGTGCCATCAGTGCCGCGAATGAGCAGTACTTC.

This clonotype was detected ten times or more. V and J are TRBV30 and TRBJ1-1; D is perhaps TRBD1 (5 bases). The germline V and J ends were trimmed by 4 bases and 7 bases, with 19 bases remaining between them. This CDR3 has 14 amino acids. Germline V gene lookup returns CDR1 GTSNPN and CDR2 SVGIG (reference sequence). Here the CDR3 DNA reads TGTGCCTGGACCCCCCAGCCCGGGGGTGGTGAAGCTTTCTTT. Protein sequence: CAWTPQPGGGEAFF.

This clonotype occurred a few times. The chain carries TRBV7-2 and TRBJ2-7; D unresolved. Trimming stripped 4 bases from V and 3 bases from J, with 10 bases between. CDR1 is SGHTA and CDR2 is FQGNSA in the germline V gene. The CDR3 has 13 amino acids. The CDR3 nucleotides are TGTGCCAGCAGCTCCGACTGGAGCTACGAGCAGTACTTC. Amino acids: CASSSDWSYEQYF.

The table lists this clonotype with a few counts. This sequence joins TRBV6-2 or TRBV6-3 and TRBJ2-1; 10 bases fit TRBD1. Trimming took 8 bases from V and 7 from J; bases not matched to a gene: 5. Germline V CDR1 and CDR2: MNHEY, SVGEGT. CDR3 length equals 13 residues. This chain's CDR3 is CASVRTGGNEQFF. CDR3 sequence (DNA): TGTGCCAGCGTCCGGACAGGGGGGAATGAGCAGTTCTTC.